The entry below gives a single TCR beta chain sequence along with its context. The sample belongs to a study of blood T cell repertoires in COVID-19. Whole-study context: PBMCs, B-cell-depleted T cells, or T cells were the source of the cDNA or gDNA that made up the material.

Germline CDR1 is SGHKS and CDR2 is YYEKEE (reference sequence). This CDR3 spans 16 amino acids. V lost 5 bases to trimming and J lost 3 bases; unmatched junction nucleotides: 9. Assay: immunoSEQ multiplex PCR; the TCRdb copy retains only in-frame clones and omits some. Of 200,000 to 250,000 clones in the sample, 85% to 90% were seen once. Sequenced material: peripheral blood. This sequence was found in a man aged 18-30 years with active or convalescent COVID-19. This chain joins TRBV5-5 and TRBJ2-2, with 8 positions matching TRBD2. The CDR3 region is CASRISGSPDTGELFF. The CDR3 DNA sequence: TGTGCCAGCAGGATCAGCGGGAGTCCGGACACCGGGGAGCTGTTTTTT.